The entry that follows covers one T cell receptor (beta chain) sequence. Germline CDR1 and CDR2: SGHTA and FQGNSA. This CDR3 region has 14 residues. With 1 base removed from V and 14 bases from J, the gap between germline ends came to 18 bases. This sample was taken from a study of regulatory T cells in long-lasting Graves disease. The time point is: newly diagnosed GD, antithyroid drugs for less than 3 months. TCR sequences were obtained from RNA taken from PBMCs. Combining iRepertoire HTBI primers with Arm-PCR of CDR3 regions, the authors built TCR beta libraries. One entry per CDR3 protein, called by TCRdb with MiXCR from the multiplex PCR reads. This sample yields 450,000 to 600,000 distinct CDR3 sequences, of which about a sixth are seen a single time; 12% belongs to the top ten. These data were also filed under a second study, of T cells in Graves' hyperthyroidism and ophthalmopathy. That paper notes: Hyperthyroidism in the patients, aged 18 to 65, was newly diagnosed and under 2 months in duration.

The sequences come from peripheral blood mononuclear cells (PBMCs), collected at new diagnosis, from a patient treated with antithyroid drugs. This chain links TRBV7-2 with TRBJ2-1; no firm D call. The sequence derives from a man in his forties with Graves disease. The CDR3, as DNA: TGTGCCAGCAGCTTAGGTGTGACGTTTGATTCTGAGTTCTTC. It encodes CASSLGVTFDSEFF.